These 26 T cell receptor beta chains share one sample of origin, sequenced in a study of spatial heterogeneity in lung cancer. Time point described: sample taken at primary tumor resection. Unsorted samples of tumor, nontumor lung or frozen PBMC had their whole RNA sequenced. Via MiXCR, TCRdb re-called the 5' RACE reads, giving one row per CDR3 protein. The sample consists of more than 9,000 distinct CDR3 sequences, 6.2% of them appearing once. The specimen comprised normal lung tissue next to the tumor, sampled at surgery. These receptors were obtained from a male donor with early-stage non-small cell lung cancer.

This clonotype was seen more than once but under ten times. The chain carries TRBV7-2 and TRBJ2-7, with 9 bases that match TRBD2. Germline V lookup: CDR1 SGHTA, CDR2 FQGNSA. The CDR3 runs to 15 residues. J lost 2 bases, V lost 5 bases, and 7 bases had no gene match. In DNA, the CDR3 is TGTGCCAGCAGCCAGACCCCTAGCGGGGCCTACGAGCAGTACTTC. It is translated as CASSQTPSGAYEQYF.

In this sample, this clonotype turned up many times. The chain is built from TRBV5-1 and TRBJ1-1; the D gene is possibly TRBD1 (5 bases). Trimming removed 0 bases at V and 3 bases at J, with 9 bases between. From germline, CDR1 is SGHRS and CDR2 YFSETQ. CDR3 size: 14 residues. CDR3 coding DNA: TGCGCCAGCAGCTTGGTTATGGGGGACACTGAAGCTTTCTTT. This translates into CASSLVMGDTEAFF.

This clonotype was seen at least ten times. This rearrangement joins TRBV20-1 to TRBJ2-3; D is possibly TRBD2 (5 bases). V was trimmed by 3 bases and J by 0 bases, leaving 10 bases between them. The germline V gene has CDR1 DFQATT and CDR2 SNEGSKA (reference sequence). The CDR3 runs 14 residues. The CDR3, as DNA: TGCAGTGCTAGGCCGGACTCTAGCACAGATACGCAGTATTTT. It yields the protein CSARPDSSTDTQYF.

In its sample, this clonotype was seen many times. V and J are TRBV12-3 or TRBV12-4 and TRBJ2-1; maybe TRBD1 (6 bases). Trimming took off 5 bases at V and 4 bases at J, with 15 bases between the two ends. The CDR3 sequence is 15 residues long. As DNA, the CDR3 is TGTGCCAGCAGTCTTGCTCTGGGGGCGTACAATGAGCAGTTCTTC. This encodes CASSLALGAYNEQFF.

This clonotype appeared a few times. As DNA, the CDR3 is TGTGCCAGCAGCCTAGGAGGGAGCTCTGGAAACACCATATATTTT. Its protein product is CASSLGGSSGNTIYF. The gene calls are TRBV6-5 and TRBJ1-3; D remains ambiguous. This CDR3 is 15 amino acids long. Trimming shortened V by 6 bases and J by 0 bases, and 12 bases separated the two germline ends. Germline V lookup: CDR1 MNHEY, CDR2 SVGAGI.

The chain recombines TRBV30 with TRBJ1-1; D remains ambiguous. CDR1 GTSNPN and CDR2 SVGIG come from the germline V gene (reference sequence). V was pared by 0 bases and J by 5 bases, with 16 bases between. The CDR3 spans 15 residues. CDR3 protein: CAWSVGERLGTEAFF. CDR3 nucleotide sequence: TGTGCCTGGAGTGTAGGCGAGAGACTAGGAACTGAAGCTTTCTTT.

This clonotype ranks as medium-sized. The chain employs TRBV7-9 and TRBJ1-1; TRBD1 matches at 11 bases. The germline V gene encodes CDR1 SEHNR and CDR2 FQNEAQ (reference sequence). Unmatched junction bases numbered 7, after V lost 5 bases and J lost 5 bases. The CDR3 extends over 15 amino acids. The CDR3 sequence is CASSKTGTGGTEAFF. The CDR3 DNA sequence: TGTGCCAGCAGCAAAACCGGGACAGGGGGGACTGAAGCTTTCTTT.

This clonotype has ten or more counts. CDR3 in amino acids: CASRGTGDEKLFF. As DNA, the CDR3 is TGTGCCAGCAGAGGGACAGGGGACGAAAAACTGTTTTTT. The chain recombines TRBV27 with TRBJ1-4; TRBD1 aligns across 10 bases. Losses at the gene ends were 6 bases for V and 8 bases for J; bases not matched to a gene: 3. The CDR3 has 13 amino acids. From germline, CDR1 is MNHEY and CDR2 SMNVEV (reference sequence).

This clonotype was detected many times. This chain links TRBV6-5 with TRBJ1-4; no definite D call. Germline CDR1 and CDR2: MNHEY and SVGAGI. V lost 6 bases, J lost 5 bases, and 13 bases lay in between. This CDR3 has 14 amino acids. The CDR3 region is CASRDGRGNEKLFF. CDR3 sequence (DNA): TGTGCCAGCAGGGACGGACGGGGAAATGAAAAACTGTTTTTT.

This clonotype was observed many times. This chain joins TRBV7-8 and TRBJ2-7; possibly TRBD1 for D (6 bases). Per the germline V gene, CDR1 is SGHVS and CDR2 is FQNEAQ. CDR3 length: 15 residues. Trimming removed 1 base from V and 4 bases from J, with 14 bases in between. The CDR3 is CASSLGRRTVYEQYF. DNA of the CDR3: TGTGCCAGCAGCTTAGGTCGTCGGACAGTATACGAGCAGTACTTC.

A few counts support this clonotype. J is TRBJ1-5 and V is TRBV6-1; D perhaps matches TRBD1 (5 bases). This CDR3 region has 15 residues. Germline V gene lookup returns CDR1 MNHNS and CDR2 SASEGT. V gave up 3 bases and J gave up 9 bases, with 18 bases separating them. In DNA form, the CDR3 reads TGTGCCAGCAGTGACCGGGACCGGGCAGTACGGCCCCAGCATTTT. Translating gives CASSDRDRAVRPQHF.

This clonotype was picked up many times. V is TRBV6-1 and J is TRBJ2-7, with 7 bases lining up with TRBD2. This CDR3 has 13 amino acids. CDR1 MNHNS and CDR2 SASEGT come from the germline V gene. V gave up 7 bases and J gave up 7 bases; unmatched junction bases: 10. CDR3 residues: CASTFREVHEQYF. The CDR3 nucleotides are TGTGCCAGCACCTTTCGGGAGGTCCATGAGCAGTACTTC.

This clonotype was observed at least ten times. The rearrangement joins TRBV30 to TRBJ2-3; D possibly uses TRBD1 or TRBD2 (5 bases each). The CDR3 contains 14 residues. V was cut by 8 bases and J by 0 bases, with 15 bases left in between. The germline V gene encodes CDR1 GTSNPN and CDR2 SVGIG (reference sequence). CDR3 protein: CARDGGTSTDTQYF. CDR3 coding DNA: TGTGCCAGGGACGGCGGAACAAGCACAGATACGCAGTATTTT.

This clonotype was seen ten or more times. J is TRBJ1-1 and V is TRBV29-1, with D unclear. CDR3 size: 12 residues. Germline CDR1 SQVTM, CDR2 ANQGSEA. The ends were cut back, 6 bases at V and 0 bases at J, with 8 bases in the middle. The CDR3 region has the DNA TGCAGCGTCTCACACATGAACACTGAAGCTTTCTTT. Its protein is CSVSHMNTEAFF. The full variable domain, completed using reference TRBV29-1 and TRBJ1-1, is SAVISQKPSRDICQRGTSLTIQCQVDSQVTMMFWYRQQPGQSLTLIATANQGSEATYESGFVIDKFPISRPNLTFSTLTVSNMSPEDSSIYLCSVSHMNTEAFFGQGTRLTVV.

This clonotype appeared once. The chain is built from TRBV11-3 and TRBJ2-7, with TRBD1 as a possible D gene (6 bases). The V gene's germline CDR1 is SGHNT and CDR2 YENEEA. V was trimmed by 1 base and J by 3 bases, leaving 16 bases between them. The CDR3 length is 16 residues. CDR3 nucleotide sequence: TGTGCCAGCAGCTTAGCCGCACACAGGGCGGACTACGAGCAGTACTTC. It specifies CASSLAAHRADYEQYF. The full variable domain, its missing parts supplied by reference TRBV11-3 and TRBJ2-7, is EAGVVQSPRYKIIEKKQPVAFWCNPISGHNTLYWYLQNLGQGPELLIRYENEEAVDDSQLPKDRFSAERLKGVDSTLKIQPAELGDSAVYLCASSLAAHRADYEQYFGPGTRLTVT.

This clonotype was observed at least ten times. The genes are TRBV7-2 and TRBJ2-5, with D perhaps TRBD1 (6 bases). This CDR3 comprises 13 residues. Germline CDR1 and CDR2: SGHTA and FQGNSA. Trimming left V 3 bases short and J 4 bases short, with 9 bases between. CDR3 sequence (DNA): TGTGCCAGCAGCTTTCCAGGGGTAGAGACCCAGTACTTC. Protein: CASSFPGVETQYF.

This clonotype was counted many times. V usage is TRBV5-5 and J usage is TRBJ2-7; 8 bases are shared with TRBD1. V dropped 2 bases and J dropped 3; count of bases not matched to a gene: 4. This CDR3 is 14 amino acids long. Germline V CDR1 and CDR2: SGHKS, YYEKEE (reference sequence). CDR3 protein: CASSLQGVFYEQYF. The CDR3 bases are TGTGCCAGCAGCTTACAGGGGGTTTTCTACGAGCAGTACTTC. Full variable domain (outside the CDR3, taken from reference TRBV5-5 and TRBJ2-7): DAGVTQSPTHLIKTRGQQVTLRCSPISGHKSVSWYQQVLGQGPQFIFQYYEKEERGRGNFPDRFSARQFPNYSSELNVNALLLGDSALYLCASSLQGVFYEQYFGPGTRLTVT.

The chain has TRBV7-9 and TRBJ2-5, with 7 bases matching TRBD1. Germline assignment: CDR1 SEHNR and CDR2 FQNEAQ (reference sequence). CDR3 length: 15 residues. V lost 2 bases and J lost 3; bases outside the gene matches: 6. The CDR3 loop is CASSLLGTEKETQYF. CDR3 DNA: TGTGCCAGCAGCTTATTGGGGACAGAAAAAGAGACCCAGTACTTC.

This clonotype appeared many times. The chain employs TRBV2 and TRBJ1-5; D is ambiguous. This CDR3 comprises 13 residues. Germline CDR1 SNHLY, CDR2 FYNNEI. Trimming left V 7 bases short and J 4 bases short, with 11 bases between. The CDR3 DNA reads as TGTGCCAGCACCGAACGCGAGAATCAGCCCCAGCATTTT. Translating gives CASTERENQPQHF.

This clonotype was detected only a few times. CDR3 bases: TGTGCCAGCAAGGGCAGGACGAACACCGGGGAGCTGTTTTTT. The encoded protein is CASKGRTNTGELFF. This chain links TRBV27 with TRBJ2-2, with D uncertain. Trimming took off 7 bases at V and 0 bases at J, with 9 bases between the two ends. Germline loops: CDR1 MNHEY, CDR2 SMNVEV (reference sequence). The CDR3 runs to 14 residues.

The chain is built from TRBV21-1 and TRBJ2-2; the D segment call TRBD1 is taken from the table without a DNA check. TRBV21-1 constitutes a pseudogene. The CDR3 loop spans 20 amino acids. The CDR3 is CASSKKVWPGAPFNTGELFF. The CDR3 nucleotides read TGTGCCAGCAGCAAAAAGGTCTGGCCGGGGGCACCTTTTAACACCGGGGAGCTGTTTTTT.

This clonotype was detected ten times or more. This rearrangement joins TRBV12-3 or TRBV12-4 to TRBJ2-3; TRBD2 might be the D (5 bases). This CDR3 spans 15 amino acids. V shed 3 bases and J shed 1 base, with 11 bases lying between them. The CDR3: CASSLEESGTDTQYF. In DNA, the CDR3 is TGTGCCAGCAGTTTGGAGGAGTCAGGCACAGATACGCAGTATTTT.

This clonotype appeared many times. This rearrangement joins TRBV9 to TRBJ2-7; D gene ambiguous. Trimming cost V 0 bases and J 2 bases, with 6 bases left between them. CDR1 is SGDLS and CDR2 is YYNGEE in the germline V gene. This CDR3 has 13 residues. The CDR3: CASSVGFAYEQYF. In nucleotides, the CDR3 is TGTGCCAGCAGCGTAGGGTTTGCCTACGAGCAGTACTTC.

This clonotype was seen at least ten times. The chain is built from TRBV19 and TRBJ2-5; D remains ambiguous. Germline V gene data show CDR1 as LNHDA and CDR2 as SQIVND (reference sequence). The CDR3 sequence is 14 residues long. The V gene lost 3 bases and the J gene lost 5 bases, with 13 bases spanning the gap. The CDR3 nucleotides are TGTGCCAGTAGTATCAATGGGAAGGAGGAGACCCAGTACTTC. As protein: CASSINGKEETQYF.

At least ten counts were recorded for this clonotype. This chain connects TRBV6-1 to TRBJ2-2; D could derive from TRBD1 or TRBD2 (5 bases each). The CDR3 is 15 residues long. Trimming left V 7 bases short and J 2 bases short, with 14 bases between. Looked up from germline, CDR1 is MNHNS and CDR2 is SASEGT. The CDR3 DNA follows: TGTGCCAGCAAGAGTGAGGGGTTTAACACCGGGGAGCTGTTTTTT. Translated, it gives CASKSEGFNTGELFF.

In this sample, this clonotype turned up a few times. The chain combines TRBV12-3 or TRBV12-4 with TRBJ2-5; maybe TRBD2 (6 bases). The CDR3 contains 14 residues. The ends were cut back, 5 bases at V and 0 bases at J, with 10 bases in the middle. The CDR3 loop reads CASSPGLNQETQYF. Here the CDR3 DNA reads TGTGCCAGCAGTCCCGGACTAAACCAAGAGACCCAGTACTTC.